This is a list of T cell receptor beta chains from one sample in a study of T cell responses to AZD1222 COVID-19 vaccine. Measured with immunoSEQ multiplex PCR; TCRdb has only the in-frame clones, and not every one. This sample yields a few hundred thousand clones, of which roughly 93% are seen a single time; 0.5% to 0.7% belongs to the top ten. The input for sequencing was peripheral blood, taken on day 0 of AZD1222 vaccination. Every receptor here comes from an adult in good health. CDR3s include the opening cysteine and the closing phenylalanine or tryptophan. A D gene is named only where the DNA matches it firmly. For some rows the clone size is stated as once, few or many, or as a class when expanded; others skip it.

d_call: TRBD1; j_call: TRBJ2-7; v_call: TRBV9; clone_size: -; cdr3_nt: TGTGCCAGCAGTCGGGGGCGGGACAGGGCTCCGGTTGAGCAGTACTTC; cdr3_aa: CASSRGRDRAPVEQYF
d_call: -; j_call: TRBJ1-2; v_call: TRBV19; clone_size: -; cdr3_nt: TGTGCCAGCGAGGGGGGCTATGGCTACACCTTC; cdr3_aa: CASEGGYGYTF
d_call: -; j_call: TRBJ1-5; v_call: TRBV19; clone_size: -; cdr3_nt: TGTGCCAGTAGTATCGGGGGACACCAGCCCCAGCATTTT; cdr3_aa: CASSIGGHQPQHF
d_call: -; j_call: TRBJ2-4; v_call: TRBV28; clone_size: once; cdr3_nt: TGTGCCAGCAGCGAAGAACGATCTTTAGCCAAAAACATTCAGTACTTC; cdr3_aa: CASSEERSLAKNIQYF
d_call: -; j_call: TRBJ1-1; v_call: TRBV6-2/TRBV6-3; clone_size: -; cdr3_nt: TGTGCCAGCAGTTACTCGAGTCGCCCTGGGAACACTGAAGCTTTCTTT; cdr3_aa: CASSYSSRPGNTEAFF
d_call: -; j_call: TRBJ1-5; v_call: TRBV2; clone_size: -; cdr3_nt: TGTGCCAGCAGTGGGGGGTTTAGCAATCAGCCCCAGCATTTT; cdr3_aa: CASSGGFSNQPQHF
d_call: TRBD1; j_call: TRBJ1-2; v_call: TRBV28; clone_size: -; cdr3_nt: TGTGCCAGCAGTTTAGATCGCAGGGGGCTCTATGGCTACACCTTC; cdr3_aa: CASSLDRRGLYGYTF
d_call: TRBD2; j_call: TRBJ2-7; v_call: TRBV7-2; clone_size: -; cdr3_nt: TGTGCCAGCAGCTTAACTAGCGGGTACGAGCAGTACTTC; cdr3_aa: CASSLTSGYEQYF
d_call: TRBD2; j_call: TRBJ2-7; v_call: TRBV7-2; clone_size: -; cdr3_nt: TGTGCCAGCAGCTTATGGGTTAGCGGGCCCCCCTACGAGCAGTACTTC; cdr3_aa: CASSLWVSGPPYEQYF
d_call: -; j_call: TRBJ2-7; v_call: TRBV15; clone_size: -; cdr3_nt: TGTGCCACCAGCAGAGGCGGACAGCTAGACTACGAGCAGTACTTC; cdr3_aa: CATSRGGQLDYEQYF
d_call: -; j_call: TRBJ2-1; v_call: TRBV2; clone_size: -; cdr3_nt: TGTGCCAGCAGTGAGAGAAATAGGGGGAATGAGCAGTTCTTC; cdr3_aa: CASSERNRGNEQFF
d_call: -; j_call: TRBJ1-2; v_call: TRBV28; clone_size: -; cdr3_nt: TGTGCCAGCAGTTTAAGGGGAAACTATGGCTACACCTTC; cdr3_aa: CASSLRGNYGYTF
d_call: -; j_call: TRBJ2-7; v_call: TRBV12-3/TRBV12-4; clone_size: -; cdr3_nt: TGTGCCAGCAGTTTTGGTTACGAGCAGTACTTC; cdr3_aa: CASSFGYEQYF
d_call: -; j_call: TRBJ1-2; v_call: TRBV27; clone_size: -; cdr3_nt: TGTGCCAGCAGTAAACAGGGAAGGGGAGGGTATGGCTACACCTTC; cdr3_aa: CASSKQGRGGYGYTF
d_call: -; j_call: TRBJ1-5; v_call: TRBV28; clone_size: -; cdr3_nt: TGTGCCAGCAGTATATCAGGGAAAACTTATCAGCCCCAGCATTTT; cdr3_aa: CASSISGKTYQPQHF
d_call: -; j_call: TRBJ1-6; v_call: TRBV5-4; clone_size: -; cdr3_nt: TGTGCCAGCAGCTTGGGAGCGAGCTCCTATAATTCACCCCTCCACTTT; cdr3_aa: CASSLGASSYNSPLHF
d_call: -; j_call: TRBJ2-1; v_call: TRBV9; clone_size: -; cdr3_nt: TGTGCCAGCAGCGTAGGATCGGGACGCTCCTACAATGAGCAGTTCTTC; cdr3_aa: CASSVGSGRSYNEQFF
d_call: -; j_call: TRBJ2-4; v_call: TRBV2; clone_size: -; cdr3_nt: TGTGCCAGCAGTAACCGGGACCCCGGGAACTTC; cdr3_aa: CASSNRDPGNF
d_call: -; j_call: TRBJ2-1; v_call: TRBV28; clone_size: -; cdr3_nt: TGTGCCAGCACCAGACTCCGTGAGCAGTTCTTC; cdr3_aa: CASTRLREQFF
d_call: -; j_call: TRBJ2-2; v_call: TRBV9; clone_size: -; cdr3_nt: TGTGCCAGCAGCGTACAGGGGAACACCGGGGAGCTGTTTTTT; cdr3_aa: CASSVQGNTGELFF
d_call: TRBD1; j_call: TRBJ2-1; v_call: TRBV18; clone_size: -; cdr3_nt: TGTGCCAGCTCAGGACAGGGGGCAAGTGAGCAGTTCTTC; cdr3_aa: CASSGQGASEQFF
d_call: -; j_call: TRBJ1-6; v_call: TRBV20-1; clone_size: once; cdr3_nt: TGCAGTGCTAGTTACAGGAGGAGCTCCTATAATTCACCCCTCCACTTT; cdr3_aa: CSASYRRSSYNSPLHF
d_call: -; j_call: TRBJ2-1; v_call: TRBV28; clone_size: -; cdr3_nt: TGTGCCAGCAGTCTAACCCTACAAAACAATGAGCAGTTCTTC; cdr3_aa: CASSLTLQNNEQFF
d_call: -; j_call: TRBJ1-4; v_call: TRBV3-1/TRBV3-2; clone_size: -; cdr3_nt: TGTGCCAGCAGCCCTAGGGGGTTCTTGGAAAAACTGTTTTTT; cdr3_aa: CASSPRGFLEKLFF
d_call: -; j_call: TRBJ1-4; v_call: TRBV7-8; clone_size: once; cdr3_nt: TGTGCCAGCAGCTTAGCTACAACTAATGAAAAACTGTTTTTT; cdr3_aa: CASSLATTNEKLFF
d_call: TRBD2; j_call: TRBJ2-7; v_call: TRBV4-1; clone_size: few; cdr3_nt: TGCGCCAGCAGCCAGTCTGGTAGCGGGAGTTCCCACGAGCAGTACTTC; cdr3_aa: CASSQSGSGSSHEQYF
d_call: -; j_call: TRBJ1-2; v_call: TRBV5-3; clone_size: -; cdr3_nt: TGTGCCAGAAGATCACGGAGGACAGTAACTAACTATGGCTACACCTTC; cdr3_aa: CARRSRRTVTNYGYTF
d_call: -; j_call: TRBJ1-5; v_call: TRBV28; clone_size: -; cdr3_nt: TGTGCCAGCAGTTTGTGGGGAACCCCTAGCAATCAGCCCCAGCATTTT; cdr3_aa: CASSLWGTPSNQPQHF
d_call: TRBD1; j_call: TRBJ1-2; v_call: TRBV5-1; clone_size: once; cdr3_nt: TGCGCCAGCAGTGGGACGACAGGGAACTATGGCTACACCTTC; cdr3_aa: CASSGTTGNYGYTF